The 13 T cell receptor beta chains below all came from one sample that was sequenced in a study of beta chain features in type 1 diabetes. Study findings and constraints: People with Type 1 diabetes carried modestly yet significantly shorter TCRB CDR3s in all four CD4+ subsets.

Expressed TCRB transcripts were sequenced because the isolated RNA had all been reverse transcribed beforehand. Assay: immunoSEQ multiplex PCR; the TCRdb copy retains only in-frame clones and omits some. The sample includes a few hundred thousand clones, 16% of them seen just once. No antigen has been identified for these receptors. Sequenced: naive CD4+ T cells from blood. Receptors originate from a man aged 25 to 40 with type 1 diabetes.

This clone appeared a single time. The chain couples TRBV27 to TRBJ2-3; 7 bases match TRBD2. The CDR3 covers 18 residues. Germline V CDR1 and CDR2: MNHEY, SMNVEV (reference sequence). After removal of 3 bases from V and 5 bases from J, the junction contained 17 bases not matched to a gene. This chain's CDR3 is CASSFRKVGLYYRDTQYF. For the CDR3, the DNA is TGTGCCAGCAGTTTTCGTAAGGTGGGACTATATTATCGAGATACGCAGTATTTT.

The chain combines TRBV11-2 with TRBJ2-3; D not certain. Germline V gene lookup returns CDR1 SGHAT and CDR2 FQNNGV. Trimming cost V 3 bases and J 2 bases, with 3 bases left between them. The CDR3 covers 12 residues. DNA for the CDR3: TGTGCCAGCAGCTTTTACACAGATACGCAGTATTTT. It translates to CASSFYTDTQYF.

This clone was counted only a few times. The CDR3 is CASSLEWSEQFF. CDR3 in DNA: TGTGCCAGCAGCTTAGAGTGGAGTGAGCAGTTCTTC. The genes are TRBV7-2 and TRBJ2-1; D is undetermined. Germline lookup yields CDR1 SGHTA and CDR2 FQGNSA. This CDR3 has 12 amino acids. V was pared by 1 base and J by 9 bases, with 7 bases between.

This clone appeared a few times. This chain connects TRBV28 to TRBJ2-3; tentative D call: TRBD1 (5 bases). CDR3 length: 13 residues. The V and J ends lost 10 bases and 1 base respectively, with 12 bases between them. Germline V gives CDR1 MDHEN, CDR2 SYDVKM. The CDR3 DNA is TGTGCCACTCTACAAGGGGGCACAGATACGCAGTATTTT. It codes for CATLQGGTDTQYF. Filled out from reference TRBV28 and TRBJ2-3, the complete variable domain reads DVKVTQSSRYLVKRTGEKVFLECVQDMDHENMFWYRQDPGLGLRLIYFSYDVKMKEKGDIPEGYSVSREKKERFSLILESASTNQTSMYLCATLQGGTDTQYFGPGTRLTVL.

This clone was detected only a few times. The chain has TRBV29-1 and TRBJ2-6; perhaps TRBD2 as D (5 bases). CDR1 and CDR2 from the germline V gene are SQVTM and ANQGSEA. The V gene lost 7 bases and the J gene lost 0 bases, with 10 bases spanning the gap. The CDR3 is 14 residues long. CDR3 nucleotide sequence: TGCAGCGCACTAGTTAGCTCTGGGGCCAACGTCCTGACTTTC. Translating gives CSALVSSGANVLTF.

The CDR3 bases are TGCAGATTCCGGGAGACCCAGTACTTC. This encodes CRFRETQYF. The rearrangement links TRBV20-1 to TRBJ2-5; D call uncertain. In germline, CDR1 is DFQATT, CDR2 SNEGSKA (reference sequence). CDR3 length: 9 residues.

The chain links TRBV11-2 to TRBJ2-1; the match to TRBD1 covers 9 bases. The length of the CDR3 is 13 residues. CDR1 is SGHAT, CDR2 FQNNGV, per germline. The ends lost 4 bases at V and 7 bases at J; junction bases unmatched: 2. Written as DNA, the CDR3 is TGTGCCAGCAGCTGGGACAGGGTAAATGAGCAGTTCTTC. Translating gives CASSWDRVNEQFF.

The chain recombines TRBV7-2 with TRBJ2-3; no clear D gene. Trimming left V 1 base short and J 0 bases short, with 5 bases between. CDR1 and CDR2 (germline): SGHTA, FQGNSA. The CDR3 is made up of 14 amino acids. This CDR3 reads CASSLGPSTDTQYF. DNA for the CDR3: TGTGCCAGCAGCTTAGGACCTAGCACAGATACGCAGTATTTT. Full variable domain (rest looked up from reference TRBV7-2 and TRBJ2-3): GAGVSQSPSNKVTEKGKDVELRCDPISGHTALYWYRQSLGQGLEFLIYFQGNSAPDKSGLPSDRFSAERTGGSVSTLTIQRTQQEDSAVYLCASSLGPSTDTQYFGPGTRLTVL.

The chain combines TRBV18 with TRBJ2-1; D is unclear. The CDR3 is 14 residues long. Trimming cost V 0 bases and J 5 bases, with 8 bases left between them. Looked up from germline, CDR1 is KGHSH and CDR2 is LQKENI. The CDR3 loop is CASSPPASDNEQFF. In DNA form, the CDR3 reads TGTGCCAGCTCACCACCTGCTAGTGACAATGAGCAGTTCTTC. The complete variable domain, with remaining parts taken from reference TRBV18 and TRBJ2-1, reads NAGVMQNPRHLVRRRGQEARLRCSPMKGHSHVYWYRQLPEEGLKFMVYLQKENIIDESGMPKERFSAEFPKEGPSILRIQQVVRGDSAAYFCASSPPASDNEQFFGPGTRLTVL.

The CDR3 DNA sequence: TGTGCCAGCAGCTCGTCTGGGACATCCCGAGGGACTGAAGCTTTCTTT. This encodes CASSSSGTSRGTEAFF. The rearrangement joins TRBV7-2 to TRBJ1-1; the D gene is possibly TRBD1 (6 bases). Looked up from germline, CDR1 is SGHTA and CDR2 is FQGNSA. Trimming took off 4 bases at V and 5 bases at J, with 20 bases between the two ends. The CDR3 runs 16 residues.

The chain employs TRBV7-9 and TRBJ1-4, with D possibly matching TRBD1 (5 bases). Trimming shortened V by 0 bases and J by 13 bases, and 12 bases separated the two germline ends. Per the germline V gene, CDR1 is SEHNR and CDR2 is FQNEAQ (reference sequence). The CDR3 has 13 residues. CDR3 protein: CASSLAGAQVLFF. The DNA for the CDR3 is TGTGCCAGCAGCTTAGCAGGGGCGCAGGTACTGTTTTTT.

This sequence joins TRBV19 and TRBJ2-7; 7 bases map to TRBD1. The germline CDR1 and CDR2 sequences are LNHDA and SQIVND (reference sequence). The junction had 9 bases not matched to a gene; V was cut back by 4 bases and J by 3 bases. The CDR3 length is 15 residues. The CDR3: CASSTRQGGGYEQYF. The CDR3 DNA follows: TGTGCCAGTAGTACTCGACAGGGTGGCGGCTACGAGCAGTACTTC.

This clone has just a few counts. J is TRBJ2-3 and V is TRBV9; TRBD2 might be the D (5 bases). Germline V gives CDR1 SGDLS, CDR2 YYNGEE. V dropped 0 bases and J dropped 0 bases, with 11 bases sitting between them. The CDR3 covers 16 residues. This CDR3 reads CASSVDGRTSTDTQYF. CDR3 coding DNA: TGTGCCAGCAGCGTAGATGGGCGGACTAGCACAGATACGCAGTATTTT.